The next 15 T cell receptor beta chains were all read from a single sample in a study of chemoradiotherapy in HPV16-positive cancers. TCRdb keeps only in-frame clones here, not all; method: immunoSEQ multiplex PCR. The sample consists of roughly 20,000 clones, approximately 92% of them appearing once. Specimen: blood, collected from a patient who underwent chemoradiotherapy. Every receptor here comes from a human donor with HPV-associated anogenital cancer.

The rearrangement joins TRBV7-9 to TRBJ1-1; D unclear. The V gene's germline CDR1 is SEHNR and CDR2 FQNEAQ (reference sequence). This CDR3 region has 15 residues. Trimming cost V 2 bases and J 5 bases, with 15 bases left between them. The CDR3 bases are TGTGCCAGCAGCTTAAAATTTACCGGGAGGACTGAAGCTTTCTTT. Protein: CASSLKFTGRTEAFF.

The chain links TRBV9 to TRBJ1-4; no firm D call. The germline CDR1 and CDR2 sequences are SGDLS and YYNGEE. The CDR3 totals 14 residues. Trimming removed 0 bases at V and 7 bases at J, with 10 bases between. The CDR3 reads CASSVEQGSEKLFF. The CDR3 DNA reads TGTGCCAGCAGCGTAGAGCAAGGCTCTGAAAAACTGTTTTTT.

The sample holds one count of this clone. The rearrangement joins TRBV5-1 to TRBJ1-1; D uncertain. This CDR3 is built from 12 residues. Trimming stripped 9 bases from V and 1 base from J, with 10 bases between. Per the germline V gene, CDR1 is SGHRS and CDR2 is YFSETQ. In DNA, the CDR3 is TGCGCCACCTCGGACGGGAACACTGAAGCTTTCTTT. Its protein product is CATSDGNTEAFF.

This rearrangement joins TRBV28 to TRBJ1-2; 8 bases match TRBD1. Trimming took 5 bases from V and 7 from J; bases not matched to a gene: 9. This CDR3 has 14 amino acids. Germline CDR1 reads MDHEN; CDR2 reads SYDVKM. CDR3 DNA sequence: TGTGCCAGCAGTCCCCGACAGGGGAGGGGTGGCTACACCTTC. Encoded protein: CASSPRQGRGGYTF.

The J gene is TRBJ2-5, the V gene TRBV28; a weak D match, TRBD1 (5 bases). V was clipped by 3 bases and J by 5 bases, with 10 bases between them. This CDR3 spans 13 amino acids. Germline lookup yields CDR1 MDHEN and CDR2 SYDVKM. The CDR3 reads CASSFPGFETQYF. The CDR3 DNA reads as TGTGCCAGCAGTTTCCCAGGGTTTGAGACCCAGTACTTC.

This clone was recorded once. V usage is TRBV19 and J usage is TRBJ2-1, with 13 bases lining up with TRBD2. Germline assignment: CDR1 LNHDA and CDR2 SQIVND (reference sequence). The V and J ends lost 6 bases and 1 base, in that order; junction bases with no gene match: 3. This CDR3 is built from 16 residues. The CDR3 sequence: CASSRTSGSSYNEQFF. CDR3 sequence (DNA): TGTGCCAGTAGCCGGACTAGCGGGAGTTCCTACAATGAGCAGTTCTTC.

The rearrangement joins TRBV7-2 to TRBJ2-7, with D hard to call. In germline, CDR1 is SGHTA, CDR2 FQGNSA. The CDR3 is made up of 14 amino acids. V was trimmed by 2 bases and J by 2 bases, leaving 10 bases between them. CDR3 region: CASSLLGRTYEQYF. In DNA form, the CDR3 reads TGTGCCAGCAGCTTATTGGGCAGGACCTACGAGCAGTACTTC. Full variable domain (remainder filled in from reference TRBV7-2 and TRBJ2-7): GAGVSQSPSNKVTEKGKDVELRCDPISGHTALYWYRQSLGQGLEFLIYFQGNSAPDKSGLPSDRFSAERTGGSVSTLTIQRTQQEDSAVYLCASSLLGRTYEQYFGPGTRLTVT.

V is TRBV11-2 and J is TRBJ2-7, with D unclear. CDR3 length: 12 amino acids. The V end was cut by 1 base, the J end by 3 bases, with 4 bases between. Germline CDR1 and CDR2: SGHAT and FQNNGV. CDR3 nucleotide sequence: TGTGCCAGCAGCTTAGGCTACTACGAGCAGTACTTC. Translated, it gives CASSLGYYEQYF.

For the CDR3, the DNA is TGTGCCAGTAGAGAAGCAGGGGGTTATAGCAATCAGCCCCAGCATTTT. As protein: CASREAGGYSNQPQHF. The chain joins TRBV19 to TRBJ1-5, with 7 bases matching TRBD1. V shed 6 bases, J shed 0 bases, and the junction held 8 bases outside the gene matches. The CDR3 is made up of 16 amino acids. Germline loops: CDR1 LNHDA, CDR2 SQIVND (reference sequence).

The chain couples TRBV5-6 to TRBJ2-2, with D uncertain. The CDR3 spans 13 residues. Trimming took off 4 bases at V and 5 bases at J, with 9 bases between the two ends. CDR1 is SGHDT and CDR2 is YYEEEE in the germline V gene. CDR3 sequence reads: CASSNGKTGELFF. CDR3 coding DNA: TGTGCCAGCAGCAATGGGAAGACCGGGGAGCTGTTTTTT. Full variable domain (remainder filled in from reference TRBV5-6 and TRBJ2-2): DAGVTQSPTHLIKTRGQQVTLRCSPKSGHDTVSWYQQALGQGPQFIFQYYEEEERQRGNFPDRFSGHQFPNYSSELNVNALLLGDSALYLCASSNGKTGELFFGEGSRLTVL.

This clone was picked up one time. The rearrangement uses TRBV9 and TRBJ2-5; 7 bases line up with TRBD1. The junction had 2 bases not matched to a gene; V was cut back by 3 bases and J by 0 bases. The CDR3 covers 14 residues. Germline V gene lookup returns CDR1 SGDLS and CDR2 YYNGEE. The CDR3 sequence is CASSEDRNQETQYF. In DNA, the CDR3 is TGTGCCAGCAGCGAGGACAGGAACCAAGAGACCCAGTACTTC.

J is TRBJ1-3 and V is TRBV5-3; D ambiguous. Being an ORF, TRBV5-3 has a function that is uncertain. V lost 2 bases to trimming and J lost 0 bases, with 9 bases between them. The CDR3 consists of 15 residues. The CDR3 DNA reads TGTGCCAGAAGCTTATCGGGGTACTCTGGAAACACCATATATTTT. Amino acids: CARSLSGYSGNTIYF.

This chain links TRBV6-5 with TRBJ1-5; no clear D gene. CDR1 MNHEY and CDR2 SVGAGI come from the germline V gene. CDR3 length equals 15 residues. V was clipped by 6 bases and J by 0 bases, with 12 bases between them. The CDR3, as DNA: TGTGCCAGCAGCGCAGGTAGTTATAGCAATCAGCCCCAGCATTTT. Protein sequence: CASSAGSYSNQPQHF.

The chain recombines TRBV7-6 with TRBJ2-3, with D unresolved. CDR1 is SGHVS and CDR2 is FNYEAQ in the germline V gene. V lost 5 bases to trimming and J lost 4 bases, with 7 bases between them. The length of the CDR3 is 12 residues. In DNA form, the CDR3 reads TGTGCCAGCAGCCCTCTTGCAGATACGCAGTATTTT. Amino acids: CASSPLADTQYF.

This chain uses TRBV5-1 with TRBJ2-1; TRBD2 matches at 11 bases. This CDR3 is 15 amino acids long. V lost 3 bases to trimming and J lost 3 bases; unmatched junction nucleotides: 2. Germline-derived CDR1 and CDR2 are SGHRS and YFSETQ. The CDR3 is CASSSGTSGYNEQFF. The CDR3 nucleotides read TGCGCCAGCAGCTCCGGGACTAGCGGCTACAATGAGCAGTTCTTC.